This T cell receptor (beta chain) is from a study of blood T cells in healthy people across ages (dated by TCRdb to the mid-2010s). Study-level background: Template switching captured roughly one uniquely barcoded TCR beta cDNA molecule per two T cells in model experiments. To track age-related changes in TCR beta repertoire diversity, the study relied on deep sequencing normalized with unique cDNA molecular identifiers. The donors were split into four age groups: young (average 16 years), middle-aged (around 40), aged (roughly 68) and long-lived (under 85). The study analyzed two additional independent replicas of 1 million unique cDNA reads from the same blood draw for two donors, one aged 18 to 30 and one aged 80 or older. Beyond this particular receptor, the publication reports: A strong correlation was found between observed TCR beta diversity and the percentage of naive T cells measured by flow cytometry. Observed TCR beta diversity per million T cells fell roughly linearly with age, and a significant reduction was already apparent by age about 38. Compared with the aged group, more naive CD4+ T cells, fewer expanded clones and increased TCR diversity were shown by the long-lived group, suggesting age selection. Estimates of total diversity from one million sequenced T cells were regarded as lower bounds and underestimates. Because the CMV infection status of the donors was unknown, age-related changes in expanded clonotypes may potentially have been confounded. Since profiling was done on bulk unsorted PBMCs, naive and antigen-experienced compartments could not be conclusively compared.

This clonotype occurred a few times. Its antigen is currently not known. No much larger clone exists at a distance of one base, and base qualities are not known. The roughly 39 donors, aged roughly 6 to 95 years, were systemically healthy Caucasian individuals from Russia. Around 10 milliliters of peripheral blood were drawn from each donor into EDTA-treated Vacutainer tubes. PBMCs were isolated by Ficoll-Paque density-gradient centrifugation, with at least 7 million obtained per sample. Trizol reagent was used to extract total RNA from PBMCs, with at least 5 micrograms per sample. Naive CD45RAhigh/CD27high T cell percentages were measured by flow cytometry on a PBMC aliquot from every donor. The method behind the library was 5' RACE. Sequencing relied on an Illumina HiSeq 2500. A second PCR of roughly 6 to 11 cycles was run with a J-beta primer mix and a sample-barcoded 5' primer. A unique molecular identifier was introduced onto each TCR beta cDNA molecule by a template-switch 5' adaptor carrying 12 random nucleotides. Each sample yielded at least 2.5 million CDR3-containing paired-end reads. First-strand cDNA was synthesized from all RNA with the Mint cDNA synthesis kit, primed by a TRBC-specific oligonucleotide. After uracil-DNA glycosylase treatment, a first 18-cycle PCR used universal primers M1SS and BC2_uni_R on all cDNA. The source study handled its data this way. For normalization, 1 million high-quality reads, each with a distinct molecular identifier, were randomly selected from each sample. Reads with shared molecular identifiers were discarded instead of being binned into consensus sequences. CDR3 identification, clonotype clustering and error correction used MiTCR with a Q25 quality threshold and the strictest error-elimination algorithm. A nonparametric unseen species model with Euler transformation was used to estimate lower-bound total TCR beta diversity. TCRdb reprocessing: public reads trimmed at Q25 with fastp, clones called with MiXCR, in-frame beta chains kept. Rows with a matching CDR3 protein are joined into one entry that keeps the most common DNA and genes. TCRdb, not the original authors, processed these V and J calls. The sample has nearly 800,000 distinct CDR3 sequences on record, roughly 25% of them singletons. Approximately 4% of the sample belongs to the ten largest clones.

The sample was also linked to a second study, of T cells of mothers and their children. That second report states: Nine systemically healthy Caucasian individuals served as donors, namely three mothers together with their six children. cDNA synthesis used all of the extracted RNA, with 1.5 ug of RNA in each 15 ul reaction. In the second PCR, the M1S primer introduced both the sample barcodes and 2-4 random nucleotides. Over 9.5 million TCR beta CDR3 reads were obtained for each mother, and approximately 2.9 million reads were obtained for each child. TCR recombination output is similarly shaped by thymic selection in related and unrelated pairs, with a minor effect exerted by inherited differences. Normalized repertoire overlap in related mother-child pairs was always slightly higher than in unrelated mother-child pairs, but the difference was never significant. With a sensitivity of approximately 100 clones per million clonotypes, no persistent microchimeric T cell clones were detected. In the study, deep NGS was used to compare the TCR beta repertoires of mothers and children, and features distinguishing related mother-child pairs from unrelated individuals were sought. On average, the children were roughly 10 +/- 4 years old, while the mothers were about 40 +/- 4 years old. Libraries were sequenced on Illumina HiSeq 2000 with 100+100 nt paired-end reads after adapter ligation with NEBNext reagents. To avoid cross-contamination, the mother libraries and the child libraries were prepared a month apart and sequenced in separate runs. For each donor, between roughly 500,000 and 2,200,000 distinct TCR beta clonotypes were identified. Naive TCR beta clonotypes were estimated from low-frequency clonotypes matched to each donor's FACS-determined naive share, without sorting.

Sequencing was carried out using blood. The receptor's source is a boy younger than 18 in good health.

The DNA reads as follows: TGTGCCAGCAGCTTAGCTTGGACAGGGTTCAATGGCTACACCTTC. Translation gives CASSLAWTGFNGYTF. The V and J genes are TRBV7-9 and TRBJ1-2, with 8 bases aligning to TRBD1. Including the terminal cysteine and phenylalanine, the CDR3 comprises 15 residues. The read is trimmed to its CDR3 DNA, 45 bases read in frame from base 1. The germline V and J ends show losses of 0 bases and 6 bases respectively, and no gene match explains 6 bases of the junction. Sequences SEHNR (CDR1) and FQNEAQ (CDR2) are obtained from the germline V gene (reference sequence).